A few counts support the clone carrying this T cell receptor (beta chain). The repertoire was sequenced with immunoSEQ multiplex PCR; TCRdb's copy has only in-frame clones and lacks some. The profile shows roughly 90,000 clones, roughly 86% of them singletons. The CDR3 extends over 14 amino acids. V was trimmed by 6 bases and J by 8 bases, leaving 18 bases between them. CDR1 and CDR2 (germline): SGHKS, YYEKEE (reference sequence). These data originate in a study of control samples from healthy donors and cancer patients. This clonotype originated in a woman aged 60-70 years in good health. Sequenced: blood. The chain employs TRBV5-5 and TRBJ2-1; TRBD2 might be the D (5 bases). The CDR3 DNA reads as TGTGCCAGCACCCTCCGGGGTCCCTCCCATGAGCAGTTCTTC. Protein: CASTLRGPSHEQFF.